This TCR beta chain is from a study of response to subunit inactivated influenza vaccine. Study-wide results and caveats: New T cells are recruited in small numbers by each seasonal influenza vaccination, according to the authors' suggestion.

At least ten counts were recorded for this clonotype. The antigen is unknown. The V end was cut by 3 bases, the J end by 0 bases, with 15 bases between. CDR3 size: 16 residues. CDR1 is SGHRS and CDR2 is YFSETQ in the germline V gene. TCRdb recomputed calls from the RT-PCR reads with MiXCR, one row per CDR3 protein. The table records approximately 480,000 distinct CDR3 sequences, approximately 10% of them present only once. The source of this sequence is a man aged 45 to 65 who received an inactivated influenza vaccine. Sequencing used PBMCs from blood, obtained 35 to 45 days after vaccination. This chain joins TRBV5-1 and TRBJ2-5; D may correspond to TRBD1 or TRBD2 (5 bases each). CDR3 in DNA: TGCGCCAGCAGCTCAAGTTCGGGACGGGACCAAGAGACCCAGTACTTC. Protein: CASSSSSGRDQETQYF.